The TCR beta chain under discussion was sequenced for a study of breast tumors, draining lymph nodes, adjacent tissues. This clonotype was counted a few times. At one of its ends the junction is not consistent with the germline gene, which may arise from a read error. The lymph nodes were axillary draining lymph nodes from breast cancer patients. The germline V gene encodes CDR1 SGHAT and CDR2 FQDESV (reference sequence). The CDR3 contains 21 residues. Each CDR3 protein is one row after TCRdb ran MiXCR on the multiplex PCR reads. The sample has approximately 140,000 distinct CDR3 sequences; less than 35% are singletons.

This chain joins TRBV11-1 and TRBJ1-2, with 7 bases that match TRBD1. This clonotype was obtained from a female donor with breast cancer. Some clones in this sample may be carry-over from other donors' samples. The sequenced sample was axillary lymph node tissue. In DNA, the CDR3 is TGTGCCAGCAGCCCTTATCCCGAGGGACAGCAGGTCACTCTCAGAGCCTATGGCTACACCTTT. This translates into CASSPYPEGQQVTLRAYGYTF. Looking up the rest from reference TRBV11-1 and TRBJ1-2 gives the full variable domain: EAEVAQSPRYKITEKSQAVAFWCDPISGHATLYWYRQILGQGPELLVQFQDESVVDDSQLPKDRFSAERLKGVDSTLKIQPAELGDSAMYLCASSPYPEGQQVTLRAYGYTFGSGTRLTVV.